This TCR beta chain was identified during a study of T-cell reconstitution after alpha-beta-depleted transplantation in children. Findings and limits, study-wide: Some patients' high day-60 TCRbeta diversity was attributed to recipient cells surviving conditioning. T cells produced anew were the main source of T-cell counts and diversity one year after transplant. Reported findings indicate that, about two months after transplant, alpha-beta T cells came from several hundred expanded clones, which were derived from non-depleted graft cells.

This clonotype was recorded a few times. Its antigen is not known. In germline, CDR1 is MNHEY, CDR2 SVGAGI. Trimming took 0 bases from V and 5 from J, leaving 13 bases between them. This CDR3 has 16 amino acids. For TCRbeta, the library was prepared with unique molecular identifiers. TCRdb called the PCR reads again in MiXCR, with one record for every CDR3 protein. Here the sample spans 700,000 or so distinct CDR3 sequences, about an eighth being singletons. The TCR originated in a girl aged 2 to 9 with congenital amegakaryocytic thrombocytopenia, due to receive a stem cell transplant. Sequencing was performed on PBMCs, taken before TCRalphabeta/CD19-depleted stem cell transplant. The chain is built from TRBV6-5 and TRBJ1-4; D uncertain. The CDR3 loop is CASSYSTGSRNEKLFF. CDR3 nucleotide sequence: TGTGCCAGCAGTTACTCGACGGGGAGCCGAAATGAAAAACTGTTTTTT.